Described below is a single T cell receptor beta chain sequence and its context. As yet, its antigen is unknown. The source of the sample is a study of T cells in Graves' hyperthyroidism and ophthalmopathy. Study-wide results and limits: Most thyroid-expanded clonotypes above 0.001 were also found in blood.

It was 8 to 10 ml of fresh peripheral blood that supplied the PBMCs. Between the trimmed V and J ends, which lost 10 bases and 4 bases, there was a span of 10 bases. This CDR3 is built from 12 residues. Per the germline V gene, CDR1 is MNHGY and CDR2 is SVAAGI. RNA transcripts served as the template for amplifying TCR beta CDR3 regions. An initial round of RT-PCR targeting the TCR CDR3 relied on the HTBI primer set. TCRdb re-called the multiplex PCR reads with MiXCR, one entry per CDR3 protein. The sample has about 640,000 distinct CDR3 sequences, 20% to 25% seen once. The chain is built from TRBV6-9 and TRBJ1-4; D remains ambiguous. This sequence was found in a man aged 30 to 45 with Graves' ophthalmopathy. The sample comprised blood. For the CDR3, the DNA is TGTGCCACTGCCGGGAATAATGAAAAACTGTTTTTT. Its translation: CATAGNNEKLFF.